This T cell receptor (beta chain) was captured by sequencing in a study of blood T cell repertoires in COVID-19. Study in general: Some COVID-19 samples were acute and others convalescent; all came from the United States, Italy and Spain. In each case, the material was cDNA or gDNA derived from T cells, B-cell-depleted T cells, or PBMCs.

Germline CDR1 and CDR2: SGHTA and FQGTGA. The CDR3 totals 15 residues. Trimming cost V 5 bases and J 5 bases; bases outside gene matches: 9. Per the authors' pipeline: Reference gene primer amplification yielded estimated nucleated cell counts. Clones were sequenced by immunoSEQ multiplex PCR, and TCRdb holds only the in-frame ones, with some missing. V and J calls and clone size are those listed in that table; D and trimming were worked out from the DNA. The sample holds roughly 200,000 clones; about three quarters are singletons and the top ten take around 7.9%. The receptor was derived from a woman between 45 and 65 years old with active or convalescent COVID-19. Sequencing used peripheral blood. This sequence joins TRBV7-3 and TRBJ2-5, with 9 bases fitting TRBD2. The CDR3 region is CASSLGLAGIETQYF. The CDR3 DNA follows: TGTGCCAGCAGCCTGGGGCTAGCGGGGATCGAGACCCAGTACTTC.